This T cell receptor beta chain was sequenced for a study of blood T cell repertoires in COVID-19. Background on the study: Material from acute and convalescent COVID-19 was sourced from the United States, Italy and Spain. Sources were T cells, B-cell-depleted T cells, or PBMCs; the material itself was cDNA or gDNA.

With 3 bases removed from V and 2 bases from J, the gap between germline ends came to 9 bases. This CDR3 is built from 14 residues. Germline CDR1 reads SGDLS; CDR2 reads YYNGEE. Libraries were prepared by immunoSEQ multiplex PCR; TCRdb keeps only in-frame clonotypes and omits some of them. This sample has some 200,000 clones, with about three quarters found just once. The receptor's source is a woman in her 70s with acute or convalescent COVID-19. The rearrangement links TRBV9 to TRBJ1-5, with D hard to call. Material for sequencing was peripheral blood. The CDR3 loop reads CASSAGRGNQPQHF. CDR3 sequence (DNA): TGTGCCAGCAGCGCCGGTCGAGGCAATCAGCCCCAGCATTTT.